This entry describes one T cell receptor beta chain. Its antigen is as yet unknown. This sample was included in a study of T cell responses to AZD1222 COVID-19 vaccine. Regarding the study as a whole: Seropositive AZD1222 recipients at baseline numbered only five or six. Repertoire sampling was restricted to post-peak T cell response timepoints. In the spike-specific TCR repertoire, nearly half reportedly target unmutated variant regions. White British ancestry dominated among donors, who included more females, and clonal diversity was possibly underestimated.

Sequencing was performed with immunoSEQ multiplex PCR; in TCRdb, only in-frame clones are kept and a portion is missing. The table lists roughly 140,000 clones, 89% of them singletons. The CDR3 is 11 amino acids. V lost 10 bases, J lost 4 bases, and 8 bases lay in between. CDR1 and CDR2 (germline): LNHDA, SQIVND (reference sequence). Source: peripheral blood, taken on day 0 of AZD1222 vaccination. This TCR was recovered from an adult in good health. The V gene is TRBV19, the J gene TRBJ2-1; no definite D call. The CDR3 spells CATTEYNEQFF. The CDR3 DNA reads as TGTGCCACGACGGAATACAATGAGCAGTTCTTC.